This entry concerns a single T cell receptor beta chain. What it recognizes is unknown. Libraries were UMI-labeled 5' RACE TRB cDNA. For each CDR3 protein, TCRdb gives one entry from its re-call of the 5' RACE reads, without DNA. The table lists 130,000 to 150,000 distinct CDR3 sequences, with around 0.3% in the top ten. This entry is derived from a study of CXCR3-negative and CXCR3-positive naive CD8 T cells. Overall study results and limits: CXCR3-negative naive cells had less hydrophobic TRB CDR3s than did CXCR3-positive naive cells.

The CDR3 length is 11 residues. Looked up from germline, CDR1 is SNHLY and CDR2 is FYNNEI. The chain couples TRBV2 to TRBJ2-3. This clonotype originated in a human donor in good health. Some clones in this sample may be carry-over from other donors' samples. The sequencing sample was made of naive CXCR3+ CD8+ T cells from blood. As for subset: CD45RO-CCR7+CD27+CD95- naive CD8+ T cells expressing CXCR3 (TNR3+). CDR3 residues: CASSGADTQYF.